Following are 13 T cell receptor beta chains from one sample sequenced in a study of breast tumors, draining lymph nodes, adjacent tissues. TCRdb re-called the multiplex PCR reads with MiXCR, one entry per CDR3 protein. The data show 20,000 to 30,000 distinct CDR3 sequences, roughly 21% seen once. Sequencing input: breast tumor tissue. These receptors were taken from a female donor with breast cancer. Some clones in this sample may be carry-over from other donors' samples.

By share, this clonotype counts as medium-sized. The chain uses TRBV29-1 and TRBJ1-2; 8 bases fit TRBD1. The CDR3 is 14 amino acids. Germline V gene data show CDR1 as SQVTM and CDR2 as ANQGSEA. J gave up 0 bases and V 6 bases, and 6 bases lay outside the gene matches. CDR3: CSVVNRGANYGYTF. The CDR3 DNA reads TGCAGCGTCGTCAACAGGGGGGCTAACTATGGCTACACCTTC. Together with reference TRBV29-1 and TRBJ1-2, the CDR3 gives the full variable domain: SAVISQKPSRDICQRGTSLTIQCQVDSQVTMMFWYRQQPGQSLTLIATANQGSEATYESGFVIDKFPISRPNLTFSTLTVSNMSPEDSSIYLCSVVNRGANYGYTFGSGTRLTVV.

This clonotype has ten or more counts. The rearrangement uses TRBV7-6 and TRBJ1-5, with a possible D match to TRBD1 (5 bases). Germline CDR1 reads SGHVS; CDR2 reads FNYEAQ. The CDR3 is 12 residues long. V shed 5 bases and J shed 6 bases, with 8 bases lying between them. In nucleotides, the CDR3 is TGTGCCAGCAGCACAGGAGGTCAGCCCCAGCATTTT. It is translated as CASSTGGQPQHF.

This clonotype qualifies as medium-sized. The chain joins TRBV12-3 or TRBV12-4 to TRBJ2-7; no firm D call. This CDR3 region has 14 residues. The V and J ends lost 3 bases and 3 bases respectively, with 12 bases between them. CDR3 coding DNA: TGTGCCAGCAGTTTGACGCGGAGTGACTACGAGCAGTACTTC. Translation gives CASSLTRSDYEQYF.

The chain is built from TRBV7-2 and TRBJ2-3, with unresolved D. The V gene's germline CDR1 is SGHTA and CDR2 FQGNSA. Deletions cut 6 bases from V and 5 bases from J, with 9 bases between. The CDR3 runs to 12 residues. The CDR3 region has the DNA TGTGCCAGCAGACACCTCGGAGATACGCAGTATTTT. Protein: CASRHLGDTQYF.

This clonotype has at least ten counts. V usage is TRBV7-8 and J usage is TRBJ2-7, with 7 bases fitting TRBD2. V was pared by 1 base and J by 4 bases, with 7 bases of the junction left unmatched. Per germline, CDR1 SGHVS and CDR2 FQNEAQ. This CDR3 has 15 amino acids. CDR3 residues: CASSLEIGEGYEQYF. CDR3 sequence (DNA): TGTGCCAGCAGCTTAGAGATAGGGGAGGGTTACGAGCAGTACTTC.

This clonotype showed up many times. The rearrangement joins TRBV13 to TRBJ2-1, with D unresolved. Deletions cut 0 bases from V and 2 bases from J, with 8 bases between. The CDR3 contains 15 residues. Germline CDR1 and CDR2: PRHDT and FYEKMQ (reference sequence). CDR3 coding DNA: TGTGCCAGCAGCTTAGGTGTCAGTACCTACAATGAGCAGTTCTTC. Amino acid sequence: CASSLGVSTYNEQFF.

Many counts were recorded for this clonotype. This chain joins TRBV7-9 and TRBJ2-3; D possibly matches TRBD1 or TRBD2 (5 bases each). Germline CDR1 reads SEHNR; CDR2 reads FQNEAQ (reference sequence). This CDR3 spans 15 amino acids. Trimming removed 6 bases at V and 2 bases at J, with 15 bases between. DNA for the CDR3: TGTGCCAGCAGTTTTGAGAGGGGCCCCACAGATACGCAGTATTTT. Protein product: CASSFERGPTDTQYF.

The rearrangement uses TRBV2 and TRBJ1-2; no clear D gene. In germline, CDR1 is SNHLY, CDR2 FYNNEI. The CDR3 loop spans 14 amino acids. The V gene lost 7 bases and the J gene lost 0 bases, with 12 bases spanning the gap. CDR3 bases: TGTGCCAGCAAGAAGGACGGAACTAACTATGGCTACACCTTC. Its translation: CASKKDGTNYGYTF.

This clonotype was seen repeatedly, ten times or more. V is TRBV9 and J is TRBJ2-1, with 8 bases matching TRBD1. The J segment lost 8 bases and the V segment lost 3 bases, leaving 10 bases of the junction unmatched. This CDR3 has 15 residues. From germline, CDR1 is SGDLS and CDR2 YYNGEE. DNA for the CDR3: TGTGCCAGCAGCGAAGAGGACAGGGCTTTCGATGAGCAGTTCTTC. Its translation is CASSEEDRAFDEQFF.

In this sample, this clonotype turned up many times. The chain uses TRBV2 and TRBJ2-3; 9 bases align to TRBD2. With 8 bases clipped from V and 1 base from J, the junction kept 13 bases outside the gene matches. CDR3 length: 17 amino acids. From germline, CDR1 is SNHLY and CDR2 FYNNEI. CDR3 nucleotide sequence: TGTGCCAGCCACACTAACCCCGAGCGGGAGGGCACAGATACGCAGTATTTT. It translates to CASHTNPEREGTDTQYF.

This clonotype was seen ten or more times. This rearrangement joins TRBV28 to TRBJ2-5; D ambiguous. V gave up 1 base and J gave up 4 bases, with 13 bases separating them. Germline V gene sequence: CDR1 MDHEN, CDR2 SYDVKM. This CDR3 is 15 amino acids long. In DNA, the CDR3 is TGTGCCAGCAGTTTATTCCCGTCTCTGGGAGAGACCCAGTACTTC. Translated, it gives CASSLFPSLGETQYF.

This clonotype was seen a few times. The rearrangement joins TRBV12-3 or TRBV12-4 to TRBJ2-7; D might be TRBD2 (5 bases). The CDR3 runs to 15 residues. V lost 3 bases and J 7 bases, leaving 19 bases between the germline ends. The CDR3 coding sequence is TGTGCCAGCAGTTTCGAGGTGGGGTTCTCGGGGGAGCAGTACTTC. It is translated as CASSFEVGFSGEQYF.

The chain uses TRBV19 and TRBJ1-5; unclear D gene. The CDR3 totals 14 residues. Trimming took off 7 bases at V and 3 bases at J, with 13 bases between the two ends. In germline, CDR1 is LNHDA, CDR2 SQIVND (reference sequence). The CDR3, as DNA: TGTGCCAGTAAATCGGAGGTCAACAATCAGCCCCAGCATTTT. Translation: CASKSEVNNQPQHF.